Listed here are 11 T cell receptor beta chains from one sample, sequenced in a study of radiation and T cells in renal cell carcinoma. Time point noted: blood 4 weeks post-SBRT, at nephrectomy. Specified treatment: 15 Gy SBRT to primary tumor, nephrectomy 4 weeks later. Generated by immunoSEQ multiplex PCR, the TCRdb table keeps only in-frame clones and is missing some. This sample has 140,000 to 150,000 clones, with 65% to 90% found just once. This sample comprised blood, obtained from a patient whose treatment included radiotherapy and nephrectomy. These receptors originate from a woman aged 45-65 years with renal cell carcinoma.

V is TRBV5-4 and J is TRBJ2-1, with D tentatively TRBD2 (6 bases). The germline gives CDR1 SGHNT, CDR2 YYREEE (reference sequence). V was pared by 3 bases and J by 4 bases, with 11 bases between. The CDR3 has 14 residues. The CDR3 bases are TGTGCCAGCAGCTCGGGACTTGGGTACAATGAGCAGTTCTTC. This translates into CASSSGLGYNEQFF.

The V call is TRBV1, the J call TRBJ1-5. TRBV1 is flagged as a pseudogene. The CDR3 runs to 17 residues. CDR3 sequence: CTSSQNLGSLSNQPQHF. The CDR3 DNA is TGCACCAGCAGCCAAAACCTTGGGTCCCTTAGCAATCAGCCCCAGCATTTT.

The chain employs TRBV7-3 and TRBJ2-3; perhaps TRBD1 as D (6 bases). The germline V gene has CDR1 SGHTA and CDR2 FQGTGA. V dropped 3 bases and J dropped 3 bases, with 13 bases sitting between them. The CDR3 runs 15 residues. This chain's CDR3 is CASSFVGGVTDTQYF. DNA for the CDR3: TGTGCCAGCAGCTTCGTAGGGGGTGTGACAGATACGCAGTATTTT.

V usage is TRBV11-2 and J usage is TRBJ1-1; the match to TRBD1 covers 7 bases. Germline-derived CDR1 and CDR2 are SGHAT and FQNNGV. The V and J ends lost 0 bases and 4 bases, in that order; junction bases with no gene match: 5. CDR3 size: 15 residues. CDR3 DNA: TGTGCCAGCAGCTTAGATCAGGGGGTCGTCACTGAAGCTTTCTTT. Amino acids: CASSLDQGVVTEAFF.

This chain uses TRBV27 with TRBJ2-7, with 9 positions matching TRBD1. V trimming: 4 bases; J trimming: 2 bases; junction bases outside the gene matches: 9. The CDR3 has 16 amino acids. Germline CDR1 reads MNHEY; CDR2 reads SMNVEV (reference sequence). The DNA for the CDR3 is TGTGCCAGCAGTTCCACACGGGACAGGGCCCCCTACGAGCAGTACTTC. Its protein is CASSSTRDRAPYEQYF.

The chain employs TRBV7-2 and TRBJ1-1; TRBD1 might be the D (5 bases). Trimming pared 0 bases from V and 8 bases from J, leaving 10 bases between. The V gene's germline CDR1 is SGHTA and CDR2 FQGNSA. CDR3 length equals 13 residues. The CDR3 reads CASSLADGGEAFF. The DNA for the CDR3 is TGTGCCAGCAGCTTAGCAGACGGGGGGGAAGCTTTCTTT.

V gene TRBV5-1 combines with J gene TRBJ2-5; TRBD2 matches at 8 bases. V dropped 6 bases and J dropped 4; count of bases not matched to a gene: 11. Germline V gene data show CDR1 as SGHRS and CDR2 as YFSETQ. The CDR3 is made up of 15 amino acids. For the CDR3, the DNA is TGCGCCAGCAAGGAGTCGGGAGGGCCATCAGAGACCCAGTACTTC. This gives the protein CASKESGGPSETQYF. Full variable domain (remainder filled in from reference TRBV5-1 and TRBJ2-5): KAGVTQTPRYLIKTRGQQVTLSCSPISGHRSVSWYQQTPGQGLQFLFEYFSETQRNKGNFPGRFSGRQFSNSRSEMNVSTLELGDSALYLCASKESGGPSETQYFGPGTRLLVL.

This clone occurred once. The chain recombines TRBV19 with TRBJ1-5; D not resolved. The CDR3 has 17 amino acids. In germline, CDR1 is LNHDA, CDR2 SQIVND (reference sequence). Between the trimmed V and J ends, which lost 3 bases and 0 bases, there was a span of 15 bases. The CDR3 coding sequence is TGTGCCAGTAGTATGGGTATTTTGGGCTATAGCAATCAGCCCCAGCATTTT. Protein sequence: CASSMGILGYSNQPQHF. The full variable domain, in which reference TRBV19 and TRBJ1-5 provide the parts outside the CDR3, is DGGITQSPKYLFRKEGQNVTLSCEQNLNHDAMYWYRQDPGQGLRLIYYSQIVNDFQKGDIAEGYSVSREKKESFPLTVTSAQKNPTAFYLCASSMGILGYSNQPQHFGDGTRLSIL.

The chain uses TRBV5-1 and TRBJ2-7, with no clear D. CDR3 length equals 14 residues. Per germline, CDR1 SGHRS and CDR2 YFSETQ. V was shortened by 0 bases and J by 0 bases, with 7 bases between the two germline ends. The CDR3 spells CASSLGVSSYEQYF. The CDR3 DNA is TGCGCCAGCAGCTTGGGGGTAAGCTCCTACGAGCAGTACTTC.

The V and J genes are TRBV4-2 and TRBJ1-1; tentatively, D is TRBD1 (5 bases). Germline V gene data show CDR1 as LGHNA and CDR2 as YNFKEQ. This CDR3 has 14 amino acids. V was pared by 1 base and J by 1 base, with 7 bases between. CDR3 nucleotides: TGTGCCAGCAGCCAAGCTGGGGGGAACACTGAAGCTTTCTTT. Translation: CASSQAGGNTEAFF.

CDR3 coding DNA: TGTGCCAGCAGCCTCGGGGTATCTGGAAACACCATATATTTT. Protein product: CASSLGVSGNTIYF. The chain combines TRBV7-6 with TRBJ1-3; D is undetermined. CDR3 length equals 14 residues. Trimming removed 5 bases at V and 1 base at J, with 9 bases between. The germline gives CDR1 SGHVS, CDR2 FNYEAQ.